The following is a TCR beta chain sequence with its context. Its antigen is not yet known. There are no base qualities to consult, and no much larger clone falls within one base. From cysteine to phenylalanine, the CDR3 is 14 amino acids long. Only the CDR3 portion is preserved as DNA: 42 bases, with reading frame beginning at the first base. V gives up 3 bases and J gives up 5 bases, and the segment between their germline ends measures 10 bases. Sequences WSHSY (CDR1) and SAAADI (CDR2) are obtained from the germline V gene. In the prospective study, participants were roughly 18 to 95 years old, resided in 24 geographic areas of the United States, and were enrolled through a virtual design. Cohort assignment in the prospective study relied on participant-reported clinical history from a screening survey and a study questionnaire. ImmuneRACE Cohort 3 recovered participants were defined by two consecutive negative NP/OP PCR tests, healthcare professional clearance, or symptom resolution. Each participant in the prospective study had whole blood, serum and a nasopharyngeal or oropharyngeal swab collected by mobile phlebotomists. Over a roughly 2-month period, participants in the prospective study had the option of providing additional blood draws and questionnaires. Before DNA extraction, prospective study blood samples were shipped either frozen or at room temperature.

This record belongs to a study of blood T cell repertoires in COVID-19 (TCRdb year 2020). Background for the entire study: Samples covering the acute and convalescent phases of COVID-19 were provided by collaborators in the United States, Italy and Spain. The prospective study material was composed of cDNA or gDNA derived from T cells, B-cell-depleted T cells, or PBMCs. The dataset comprised deeply sampled blood TCRbeta repertoires from subjects exposed to, actively infected with, or recovered from COVID-19. A freely available public database, intended as a resource for researchers studying the immune response to SARS-CoV-2, is where the repertoires were released. The samples were drawn from the first 160 participants of the ongoing ImmuneRACE study and from more than 1,000 subjects provided by 6 global collaborators. The sample metadata nearly always contained a de-identified subject ID, COVID-19 status, age in years and sex. Where HLA class I and class II types were available, the types were taken from metadata supplied by the sample provider, not from assay-based typing. Findings and caveats that apply to the study as a whole: The amount of clinical and demographic metadata varied by source and participant and was provided uncurated.

TCRbeta CDR3 regions were amplified from genomic DNA using the immunoSEQ Assay, a bias-controlled multiplex PCR. Per the authors' processing: Within the assay, amplification of reference gene primers was used to estimate how many nucleated cells each sample contained. To quantify the absolute abundance of each unique TCRbeta CDR3 rearrangement, sequence reads were collapsed and filtered. Productive Simpson clonality was computed per sample as the square root of Simpson's diversity index over productive rearrangements. Held by TCRdb, this immuneACCESS table contains in-frame sequences only and omits some clones. Under half of the omission traces to an unresolved V gene where checked; the cause of the rest is unknown. D and trimming were read from the DNA, whereas the V and J calls and clone size are those reported in that table. A total of a few hundred thousand clones appear in this sample, 65% to 85% of them only once. 5.5% to 7.5% of the sample belongs to the ten largest clones.

The receptor was isolated from a woman in her 40s who had recovered from COVID-19. Material: PBMCs or T cells enriched from blood (not recorded which). The sequence joins TRBV10-2 to TRBJ1-4; the D segment could be TRBD1, given 5 matching bases. The sequenced DNA is TGCGCCAGCAGTGAATTTGGGGGGAATGAAAAACTGTTTTTT. Translated, this gives CASSEFGGNEKLFF.